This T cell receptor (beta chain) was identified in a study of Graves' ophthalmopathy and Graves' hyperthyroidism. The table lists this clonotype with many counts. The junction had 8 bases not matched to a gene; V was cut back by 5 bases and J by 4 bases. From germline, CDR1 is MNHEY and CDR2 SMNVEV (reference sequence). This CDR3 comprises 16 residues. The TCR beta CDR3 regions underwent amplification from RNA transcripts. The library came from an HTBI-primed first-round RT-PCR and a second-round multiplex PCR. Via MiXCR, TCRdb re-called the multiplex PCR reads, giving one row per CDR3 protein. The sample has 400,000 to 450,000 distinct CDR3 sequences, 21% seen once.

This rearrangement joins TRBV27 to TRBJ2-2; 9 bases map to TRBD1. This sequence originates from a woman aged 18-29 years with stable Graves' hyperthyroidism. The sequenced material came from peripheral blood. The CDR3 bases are TGTGCCAGCAGTGCACCAACAGGGGGCATCACCGGGGAGCTGTTTTTT. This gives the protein CASSAPTGGITGELFF.